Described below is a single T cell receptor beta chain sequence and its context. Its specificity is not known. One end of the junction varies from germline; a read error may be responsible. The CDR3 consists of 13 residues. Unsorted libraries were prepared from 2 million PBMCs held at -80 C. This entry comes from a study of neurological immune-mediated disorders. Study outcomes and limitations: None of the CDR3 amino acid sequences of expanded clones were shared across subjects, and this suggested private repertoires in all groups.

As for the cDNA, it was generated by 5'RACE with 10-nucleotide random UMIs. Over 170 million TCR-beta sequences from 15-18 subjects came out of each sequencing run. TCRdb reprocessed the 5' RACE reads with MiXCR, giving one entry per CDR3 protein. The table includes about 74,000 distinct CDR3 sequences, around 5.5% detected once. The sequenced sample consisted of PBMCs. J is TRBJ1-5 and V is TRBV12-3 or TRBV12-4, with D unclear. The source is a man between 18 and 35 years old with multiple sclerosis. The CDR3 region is CASSPFGNQPQNF. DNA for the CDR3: TGTGCCAGCAGCCCCTTCGGCAATCAGCCCCAGAATTTT.